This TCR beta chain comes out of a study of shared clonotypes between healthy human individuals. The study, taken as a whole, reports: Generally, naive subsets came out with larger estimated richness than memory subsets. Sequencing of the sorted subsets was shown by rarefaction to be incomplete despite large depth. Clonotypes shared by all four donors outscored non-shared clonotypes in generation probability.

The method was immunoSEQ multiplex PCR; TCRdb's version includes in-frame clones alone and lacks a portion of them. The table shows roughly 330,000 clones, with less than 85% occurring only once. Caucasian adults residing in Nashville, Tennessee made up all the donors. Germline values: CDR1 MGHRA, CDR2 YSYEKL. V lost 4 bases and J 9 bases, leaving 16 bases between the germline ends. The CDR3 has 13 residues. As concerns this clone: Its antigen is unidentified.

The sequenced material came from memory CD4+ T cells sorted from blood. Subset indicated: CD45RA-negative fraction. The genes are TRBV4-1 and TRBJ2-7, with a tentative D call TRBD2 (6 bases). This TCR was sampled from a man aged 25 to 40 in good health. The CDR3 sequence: CASSPDPTSLQYF. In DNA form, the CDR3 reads TGCGCCAGCAGCCCCGATCCAACTAGCTTGCAGTACTTC.